This T cell receptor (beta chain) was profiled in a study of metastatic and nonmetastatic thyroid tumors. Study background: Patients with malignant and benign thyroid disease provided blood and tumor or nodule tissue, whose repertoires were compared. General study points: Patients with malignant thyroid tumors reportedly had significantly higher TCR beta diversity than those with benign nodules, in blood and tumor.

Authors' processing steps: To classify distant metastasis in papillary thyroid cancer, a model was built from CDR3 differences across clinicopathological groups. Using MiXCR, TCRdb re-called clones from the PCR reads. The V and J calls come from TCRdb's annotation, not from the publication. The table shows 35,000 to 40,000 clones, with around 20% occurring only once. Thyroid surgery was preceded by no treatment in any patient. The CDR3 is 13 residues long. V lost 1 base and J 7 bases, leaving 8 bases between the germline ends. There are many counts of this clone. The antigen is undetermined. The same CDR3 can be traced to other DNA sequences in this sample.

The chain employs TRBV12-3 or TRBV12-4 and TRBJ2-1; D unclear. The TCR was taken from a female donor with papillary thyroid cancer or a benign thyroid nodule (not recorded which). Some clones in this sample may be carry-over from other donors' samples. The specimen sequenced was blood. The CDR3 protein is CASSLGPTNEQFF. CDR3 coding DNA: TGTGCCAGCAGTTTAGGTCCGACTAATGAGCAGTTCTTC.